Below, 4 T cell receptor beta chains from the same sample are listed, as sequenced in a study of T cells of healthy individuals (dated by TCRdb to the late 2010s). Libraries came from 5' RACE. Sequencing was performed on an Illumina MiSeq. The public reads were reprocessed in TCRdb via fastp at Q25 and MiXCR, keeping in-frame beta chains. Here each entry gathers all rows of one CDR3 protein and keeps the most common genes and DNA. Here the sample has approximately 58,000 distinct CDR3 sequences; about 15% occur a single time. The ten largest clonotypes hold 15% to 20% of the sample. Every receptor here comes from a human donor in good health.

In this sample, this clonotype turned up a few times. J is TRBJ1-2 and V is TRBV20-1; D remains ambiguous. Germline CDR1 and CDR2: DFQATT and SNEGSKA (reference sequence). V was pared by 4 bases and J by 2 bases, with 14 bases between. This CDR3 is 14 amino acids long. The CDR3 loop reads CSAILPTRNYGYTF. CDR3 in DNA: TGCAGTGCTATCCTACCTACGAGAAACTATGGCTACACCTTC.

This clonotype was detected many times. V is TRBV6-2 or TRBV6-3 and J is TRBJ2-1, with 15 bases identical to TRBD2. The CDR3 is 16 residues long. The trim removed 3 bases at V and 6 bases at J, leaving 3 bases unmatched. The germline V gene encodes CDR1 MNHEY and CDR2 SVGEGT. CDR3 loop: CASSYTGLAGGNEQFF. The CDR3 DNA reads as TGTGCCAGCAGTTATACGGGACTAGCGGGAGGCAATGAGCAGTTCTTC.

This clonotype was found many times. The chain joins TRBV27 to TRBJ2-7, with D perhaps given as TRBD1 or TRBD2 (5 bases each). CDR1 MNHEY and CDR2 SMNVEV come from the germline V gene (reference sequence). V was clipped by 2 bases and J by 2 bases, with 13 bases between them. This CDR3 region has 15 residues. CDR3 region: CASSLRGVGPYEQYF. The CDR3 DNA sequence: TGTGCCAGCAGTTTACGAGGGGTGGGTCCCTACGAGCAGTACTTC.

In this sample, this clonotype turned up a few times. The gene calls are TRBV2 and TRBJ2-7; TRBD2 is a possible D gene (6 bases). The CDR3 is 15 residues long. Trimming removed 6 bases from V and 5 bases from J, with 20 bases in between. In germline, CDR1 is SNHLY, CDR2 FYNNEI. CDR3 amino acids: CASRNPLARDHEQYF. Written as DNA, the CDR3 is TGTGCCAGCAGAAACCCTCTAGCGAGAGACCACGAGCAGTACTTC.